The T cell receptor beta chain under discussion was sequenced for a study of a mutant IDH1 vaccine in newly diagnosed glioma. Study summary: Administration of eight vaccinations to patients took place in weeks 1, 3, 5, 7, 11, 15, 19, 23. It was radiotherapy, temozolomide, or both that patients received previously, with most receiving both.

Time point meaning: week 5, during vaccination. Every single dose of the vaccine, 300 ug of mutant IDH1 20-mer peptide, came with topical imiquimod. The V end lost 3 bases, the J end lost 4 bases, and 10 bases lay between the germline ends. Germline-derived CDR1 and CDR2 are SGHDT and YYEEEE. This CDR3 spans 13 amino acids. Repertoires were generated with immunoSEQ multiplex PCR, while TCRdb's copy carries only in-frame clones and drops some. The table has approximately 80,000 clones, about 91% seen once. This clone was recorded once. Its antigen is unidentified. The material sequenced was PBMCs, taken from a glioma patient whose treatment included an IDH1 peptide vaccine. This receptor was taken from a woman aged 50 to 60 with glioma. The chain uses TRBV5-6 and TRBJ1-2; D is uncertain. In DNA form, the CDR3 reads TGTGCCAGCAGCTCCCTCGGGCTCTATGGCTACACCTTC. Translating it yields CASSSLGLYGYTF.